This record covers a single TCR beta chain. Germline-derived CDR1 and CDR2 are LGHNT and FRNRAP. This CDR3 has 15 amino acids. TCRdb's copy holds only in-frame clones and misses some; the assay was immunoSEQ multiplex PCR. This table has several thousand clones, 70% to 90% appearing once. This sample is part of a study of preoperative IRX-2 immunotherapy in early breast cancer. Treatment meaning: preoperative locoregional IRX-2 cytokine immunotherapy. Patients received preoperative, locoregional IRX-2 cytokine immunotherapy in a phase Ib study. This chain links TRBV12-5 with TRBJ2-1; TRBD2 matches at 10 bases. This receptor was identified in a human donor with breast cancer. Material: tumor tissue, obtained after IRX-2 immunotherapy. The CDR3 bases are TGTGCCAGCACATTACTAGCGGGGATTGTCAATGAGCAGTTCTTC. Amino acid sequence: CASTLLAGIVNEQFF.